Each of the 4 T cell receptor beta chains below was sequenced from the same sample in a study of blood T cell repertoires in COVID-19. Generated by immunoSEQ multiplex PCR, the TCRdb table keeps only in-frame clones and is missing some. The table has about 240,000 clones, roughly four fifths seen once; the top ten hold more than 4%. The sequencing input was peripheral blood. These receptors all stem from a man aged 45 to 65 with acute or convalescent COVID-19.

The chain joins TRBV29-1 to TRBJ1-2; 7 bases match TRBD1. V dropped 7 bases and J dropped 8; count of bases not matched to a gene: 10. Germline V gene lookup returns CDR1 SQVTM and CDR2 ANQGSEA. CDR3 length equals 12 residues. The CDR3 region has the DNA TGCAGCGGGCGGGACAGCTCCTTAGGCTACACCTTC. This encodes CSGRDSSLGYTF.

The chain has TRBV9 and TRBJ1-2, with a possible D match to TRBD1 (5 bases). V was pared by 3 bases and J by 6 bases, with 15 bases between. Germline CDR1 SGDLS, CDR2 YYNGEE. There are 14 residues in the CDR3. Written as DNA, the CDR3 is TGTGCCAGCAGCGCCCGACAGTACTCAGATGGCTACACCTTC. It yields the protein CASSARQYSDGYTF.

This clone was observed a handful of times. The genes are TRBV5-8 and TRBJ2-7, with a possible D match to TRBD2 (6 bases). V was pared by 4 bases and J by 3 bases, with 8 bases between. Germline assignment: CDR1 SGHTS and CDR2 YDEGEE. The CDR3 sequence is 12 residues long. The CDR3 here is CASSGRFYEQYF. For the CDR3, the DNA is TGTGCCAGCAGCGGGAGGTTCTACGAGCAGTACTTC.

J is TRBJ2-6 and V is TRBV7-9; TRBD2 aligns across 7 bases. Germline V gene data show CDR1 as SEHNR and CDR2 as FQNEAQ (reference sequence). The CDR3 runs to 15 residues. Trimming cost V 3 bases and J 4 bases; bases outside gene matches: 3. The CDR3 bases are TGTGCCAGCAGCTTGGGAGGGCCCGGGGCCAACGTCCTGACTTTC. It yields the protein CASSLGGPGANVLTF.